This passage covers 8 T cell receptor beta chains from one sample sequenced in a study of blood T cell repertoires in COVID-19. Produced via immunoSEQ multiplex PCR; TCRdb's table is partial and in-frame only. The repertoire holds about 90,000 clones, with roughly 78% as singletons. Sequencing was carried out using peripheral blood. The receptors shown here come from a woman in her 70s with acute or convalescent COVID-19.

The chain has TRBV5-6 and TRBJ1-3, with 8 bases matching TRBD1. Per the germline V gene, CDR1 is SGHDT and CDR2 is YYEEEE. This CDR3 has 16 amino acids. The V gene end was trimmed by 4 bases and the J gene end by 4 bases; junction bases not matched to a gene: 10. CDR3 region: CASSIQGGVSGNTIYF. CDR3 coding DNA: TGTGCCAGCAGCATACAGGGGGGAGTTTCCGGAAACACCATATATTTT.

The chain recombines TRBV10-3 with TRBJ1-1, with 9 bases identical to TRBD1. Per the germline V gene, CDR1 is ENHRY and CDR2 is SYGVKD. Germline trimming cut 2 bases from V and 6 bases from J; bases unmatched to any gene: 10. CDR3 size: 16 residues. CDR3 nucleotides: TGTGCCATCAGTGAGCCCCCGACAGGGGGGGTCGCTGAAGCTTTCTTT. Translation: CAISEPPTGGVAEAFF.

The rearrangement uses TRBV3-1 (or the pseudogene TRBV3-2) and TRBJ1-5; TRBD1 matches 9 bases. Germline trimming cut 5 bases from V and 6 bases from J; bases unmatched to any gene: 5. The CDR3 extends over 14 amino acids. The germline gives CDR1 LGHDT, CDR2 YNNKEL (reference sequence). The CDR3 loop is CASSFRTGAQPQHF. The CDR3 nucleotides are TGTGCCAGCAGCTTCCGGACAGGGGCTCAGCCCCAGCATTTT.

This clone has a handful of counts. The V call is TRBV27, the J call TRBJ1-3, with D unresolved. V dropped 3 bases and J dropped 2 bases, with 8 bases sitting between them. The CDR3 loop spans 14 amino acids. Germline loops: CDR1 MNHEY, CDR2 SMNVEV (reference sequence). The CDR3 nucleotides read TGTGCCAGCAGTTTGACACCCACTGGAAACACCATATATTTT. Encoded protein: CASSLTPTGNTIYF.

The V gene is TRBV19, the J gene TRBJ2-1; D remains ambiguous. Germline CDR1 and CDR2: LNHDA and SQIVND (reference sequence). The CDR3 consists of 15 residues. Trimming took off 3 bases at V and 0 bases at J, with 9 bases between the two ends. Here the CDR3 reads CASSMVQSSYNEQFF. DNA for the CDR3: TGTGCCAGTAGTATGGTACAAAGCTCCTACAATGAGCAGTTCTTC.

This sequence joins TRBV6-2 or TRBV6-3 and TRBJ1-6, with D possibly TRBD1 on 5 matching bases. V dropped 5 bases and J dropped 7 bases, with 15 bases sitting between them. This CDR3 contains 15 residues. The germline V gene has CDR1 MNHEY and CDR2 SVGEGT. The CDR3 reads CASSPSRGRNSPLHF. CDR3 DNA sequence: TGTGCCAGCAGTCCCTCGCGGGGGAGGAATTCACCCCTCCACTTT.

The V call is TRBV3-1 (or the pseudogene TRBV3-2), the J call TRBJ1-1, with D unclear. CDR1 is LGHDT and CDR2 is YNNKEL in the germline V gene (reference sequence). This CDR3 has 13 residues. Trimming took 4 bases from V and 6 from J, leaving 12 bases between them. The CDR3: CASSPHLKSEAFF. DNA for the CDR3: TGTGCCAGCAGCCCACACCTCAAATCTGAAGCTTTCTTT.

This clone was recorded a few times. V gene TRBV4-2 combines with J gene TRBJ2-5, with a tentative D call TRBD2 (6 bases). The CDR3 length is 16 residues. Germline V gene data show CDR1 as LGHNA and CDR2 as YNFKEQ. V lost 1 base, J lost 5 bases, and 17 bases lay in between. The CDR3 coding sequence is TGTGCCAGCAGCCAAGGTTCATTGGATCGGGGGGAGACCCAGTACTTC. It is translated as CASSQGSLDRGETQYF.